The source of this TCR beta chain is a study of cytomegalovirus exposure and HLA in healthy donors. The study, taken as a whole, reports: It was reported that the classifier diagnosed cytomegalovirus status with high specificity and sensitivity in both the original and validation cohorts. Accurate prediction of HLA-A and HLA-B alleles (for most subjects) was reportedly achieved from TCR beta sequences.

PCR used 60 Vbeta primers and 13 Jbeta primers. Profiling relied on immunoSEQ multiplex PCR, and the TCRdb table lists in-frame clones only, not all of them. The table shows about 140,000 clones, with approximately 88% occurring only once. Details on this clone: Its antigen is still unknown.

V trimming: 4 bases; J trimming: 3 bases; junction bases outside the gene matches: 7. The germline V gene has CDR1 SGDLS and CDR2 YYNGEE. The CDR3 sequence is 14 residues long. What was sequenced was PBMCs. This sequence joins TRBV9 and TRBJ2-7; TRBD1 matches 7 bases. This clonotype was obtained from a woman in her forties in good health and CMV-seronegative. Here the CDR3 reads CASSPTGQHYEQYF. DNA for the CDR3: TGTGCCAGCAGCCCAACGGGACAGCACTACGAGCAGTACTTC.